Shown below are 15 T cell receptor beta chains from a single sample sequenced in a study of blood T cell repertoires in COVID-19. Assay used: immunoSEQ multiplex PCR; TCRdb lists only in-frame clones, some missing. The data contain about 50,000 clones, more than 75% of them singletons. The sequencing sample was made of peripheral blood. The receptor set was obtained from an older woman with acute or convalescent COVID-19.

In this sample, this clone turned up once. The CDR3 DNA reads as TGTGCCAGCAGCCAACGATACCTAGCGGGAGGTGGCAATGAGCAGTTCTTC. Its translation: CASSQRYLAGGGNEQFF. The gene calls are TRBV14 and TRBJ2-1; 11 bases agree with TRBD2. This CDR3 comprises 17 residues. From germline, CDR1 is SGHDN and CDR2 FVKESK. Trimming at V came to 2 bases and at J to 6 bases, leaving 9 bases not matched to a gene.

This rearrangement joins TRBV9 to TRBJ1-2; 9 bases agree with TRBD1. The V and J ends lost 4 bases and 4 bases, in that order; junction bases with no gene match: 5. The CDR3 totals 14 residues. Germline CDR1 reads SGDLS; CDR2 reads YYNGEE. CDR3 bases: TGTGCCAGCAGCCCCGGGACAGGGCTCTATGGCTACACCTTC. Protein sequence: CASSPGTGLYGYTF.

The chain's CDR3 is CASTQSGRAVRPGELFF. The CDR3 coding sequence is TGTGCCAGCACCCAAAGCGGGAGGGCCGTTCGGCCCGGGGAGCTGTTTTTT. The chain is built from TRBV27 and TRBJ2-2; 10 bases map to TRBD2. V shed 7 bases and J 6 bases; nucleotides not matched to a gene: 14. The CDR3 loop spans 17 amino acids. Germline V CDR1 and CDR2: MNHEY, SMNVEV (reference sequence).

The rearrangement uses TRBV30 and TRBJ1-2, with a possible D match to TRBD1 (5 bases). Germline V gene lookup returns CDR1 GTSNPN and CDR2 SVGIG (reference sequence). The CDR3 is 13 amino acids. V was cut by 1 base and J by 5 bases, with 11 bases left in between. The CDR3 DNA is TGTGCCTGGAGTGATCAGGGATATTATGGCTACACCTTC. Protein product: CAWSDQGYYGYTF.

This clone came up once. The rearrangement links TRBV12-3 or TRBV12-4 to TRBJ1-6; 9 bases fit TRBD1. The CDR3 has 13 residues. V trimming: 6 bases; J trimming: 13 bases; junction bases outside the gene matches: 7. CDR3 loop: CASSAGTGSPLHF. As DNA, the CDR3 is TGTGCCAGCAGCGCCGGGACAGGGTCTCCCCTCCACTTT.

This clone was seen only a few times. The chain combines TRBV5-1 with TRBJ1-2; TRBD1 might be the D (6 bases). V was pared by 3 bases and J by 0 bases, with 12 bases between. The germline gives CDR1 SGHRS, CDR2 YFSETQ. This CDR3 comprises 15 residues. DNA for the CDR3: TGCGCCAGCAGCTCACAGGGAGTATCTAACTATGGCTACACCTTC. Translating gives CASSSQGVSNYGYTF.

This chain links TRBV3-1 (or the pseudogene TRBV3-2) with TRBJ2-1, with 11 bases identical to TRBD1. Germline CDR1 reads LGHDT; CDR2 reads YNNKEL (reference sequence). This CDR3 has 14 residues. The V and J ends lost 4 bases and 10 bases, in that order; junction bases with no gene match: 6. CDR3 in amino acids: CASSRGQGALEQFF. The DNA of the CDR3 is TGTGCCAGCAGCCGAGGACAGGGGGCACTGGAGCAGTTCTTC.

V usage is TRBV11-2 and J usage is TRBJ1-5; TRBD1 might be the D (5 bases). The length of the CDR3 is 14 residues. V was cut by 3 bases and J by 3 bases, with 9 bases left in between. Germline V CDR1 and CDR2: SGHAT, FQNNGV. As DNA, the CDR3 is TGTGCCAGCAGCTTCGACAGAGACAATCAGCCCCAGCATTTT. Its protein is CASSFDRDNQPQHF.

The genes are TRBV3-1 (or the pseudogene TRBV3-2) and TRBJ1-5; D gene unclear. Germline V gives CDR1 LGHDT, CDR2 YNNKEL (reference sequence). The CDR3 length is 11 residues. V was shortened by 8 bases and J by 4 bases, with 6 bases between the two germline ends. The CDR3 sequence is CASGINQPQHF. In DNA form, the CDR3 reads TGTGCCAGCGGCATAAATCAGCCCCAGCATTTT.

V usage is TRBV7-3 and J usage is TRBJ1-1, with D unclear. Germline V gives CDR1 SGHTA, CDR2 FQGTGA. V lost 6 bases, J lost 2 bases, and 10 bases lay in between. The CDR3 extends over 13 amino acids. For the CDR3, the DNA is TGTGCCAGCAGTGTCCAGACAAACACTGAAGCTTTCTTT. It yields the protein CASSVQTNTEAFF.

The chain is built from TRBV28 and TRBJ1-2; 8 bases line up with TRBD1. Germline V lookup: CDR1 MDHEN, CDR2 SYDVKM. The CDR3 spans 16 residues. V lost 6 bases, J lost 4 bases, and 13 bases stayed unmatched. The CDR3 DNA follows: TGTGCCAGCAGCCCAGGATCAGGGGGCGCAGTCTATGGCTACACCTTC. This gives the protein CASSPGSGGAVYGYTF.

The V gene is TRBV24-1, the J gene TRBJ1-2, with 7 nucleotides matching TRBD1. Looked up from germline, CDR1 is KGHDR and CDR2 is SFDVKD. The CDR3 runs 14 residues. With V trimmed by 3 bases and J by 6 bases, 6 bases remained unmatched. DNA for the CDR3: TGTGCCACCAGTGATACACAGGGGAAACATGGCTACACCTTC. Its protein product is CATSDTQGKHGYTF.

The chain joins TRBV5-1 to TRBJ1-6; 8 bases agree with TRBD1. The CDR3 spans 15 residues. Germline assignment: CDR1 SGHRS and CDR2 YFSETQ. The junction had 5 bases not matched to a gene; V was cut back by 0 bases and J by 9 bases. The CDR3 reads CASSLVGQGSSPLHF. The CDR3 nucleotides read TGCGCCAGCAGCTTGGTCGGACAGGGTTCTTCACCCCTCCACTTT.

This chain uses TRBV2 with TRBJ1-5; TRBD1 is a possible D gene (6 bases). Germline lookup yields CDR1 SNHLY and CDR2 FYNNEI. With 4 bases removed from V and 3 bases from J, the gap between germline ends came to 13 bases. CDR3 length equals 15 residues. This CDR3 reads CASSVRQGNNQPQHF. The CDR3 DNA reads TGTGCCAGCAGTGTCAGGCAGGGGAACAATCAGCCCCAGCATTTT. Full variable domain (missing parts from reference TRBV2 and TRBJ1-5): EPEVTQTPSHQVTQMGQEVILRCVPISNHLYFYWYRQILGQKVEFLVSFYNNEISEKSEIFDDQFSVERPDGSNFTLKIRSTKLEDSAMYFCASSVRQGNNQPQHFGDGTRLSIL.

Comments on this clone: One junction end disagrees with the germline gene, perhaps due to a read error. The chain is built from TRBV7-2 and TRBJ2-5; 7 bases match TRBD2. The CDR3 totals 16 residues. CDR1 and CDR2 (germline): SGHTA, FQGNSA. The CDR3 reads CASSLWASGIQEAQYF. The CDR3 DNA reads as TGTGCCAGCAGCCTTTGGGCTAGCGGAATCCAAGAGGCCCAGTACTTC.